Listed below are T cell receptor beta chains from one sample, sequenced in a study of T cell responses to AZD1222 COVID-19 vaccine. This table comes from immunoSEQ multiplex PCR, and its TCRdb copy is limited to in-frame clones, with some not included. The repertoire holds 90,000 to 150,000 clones, with about 86% as singletons. The starting material was peripheral blood, obtained on day 0 of AZD1222 vaccination. The source of these receptors is an adult in good health. Each CDR3 is given with its conserved first and last residue. The order of the fields is J gene, D gene, clone size, V gene, CDR3 protein, CDR3 DNA. The D gene is left open where the match is weak. Size values are once, few and many counts, or a class for expanded clones, and some rows have none.

TRBJ1-3 | TRBD1 | - | TRBV2 | CASSLGGPVNTIYF | TGTGCCAGCAGTTTAGGGGGCCCGGTGAACACCATATATTTT
TRBJ1-1 | TRBD1 | - | TRBV15 | CATSRGDRNTEAFF | TGTGCCACCAGCAGAGGGGACAGAAACACTGAAGCTTTCTTT
TRBJ1-3 | TRBD1 | - | TRBV6-5 | CASPGTAGNTIYF | TGTGCCAGCCCTGGGACAGCTGGAAACACCATATATTTT
TRBJ2-1 | TRBD1 | - | TRBV6-5 | CASRGTGGFHEQFF | TGTGCCAGCAGGGGGACAGGGGGTTTCCATGAGCAGTTCTTC
TRBJ1-1 | - | - | TRBV21-1 | CASSNTGLGRGQKRTEAFF | TGTGCCAGCAGCAATACGGGACTAGGAAGGGGGCAAAAAAGAACTGAAGCTTTCTTT
TRBJ1-1 | - | - | TRBV18 | CASSLWENTEAFF | TGTGCCAGCTCACTTTGGGAGAACACTGAAGCTTTCTTT
TRBJ2-1 | TRBD2 | - | TRBV3-1/TRBV3-2 | CASSQEGLAGNEQFF | TGTGCCAGCAGCCAGGAGGGACTAGCGGGGAATGAGCAGTTCTTC
TRBJ2-3 | - | once | TRBV5-4 | CASSPRTTDTQYF | TGTGCCAGCAGCCCAAGAACTACAGATACGCAGTATTTT
TRBJ2-3 | TRBD2 | - | TRBV7-6 | CASSFSGRADTQYF | TGTGCCAGCAGCTTCAGCGGGAGGGCAGATACGCAGTATTTT
TRBJ1-1 | - | - | TRBV6-2/TRBV6-3 | CASSERQVSAFF | TGTGCCAGCAGTGAGAGACAGGTGTCGGCTTTCTTT
TRBJ1-2 | TRBD1 | - | TRBV6-5 | CASRTTGAVGGYTF | TGTGCCAGCAGAACGACAGGGGCGGTTGGTGGCTACACCTTC
TRBJ2-5 | TRBD2 | - | TRBV19 | CASNAGGETQYF | TGTGCCAGTAATGCGGGAGGGGAGACCCAGTACTTC
TRBJ1-5 | - | - | TRBV7-2 | CASSLQGGNQPQHF | TGTGCCAGCAGCCTACAGGGTGGCAATCAGCCCCAGCATTTT
TRBJ2-5 | - | - | TRBV7-2 | CASSRGGSETQYF | TGTGCCAGCAGCCGAGGGGGGTCCGAGACCCAGTACTTC